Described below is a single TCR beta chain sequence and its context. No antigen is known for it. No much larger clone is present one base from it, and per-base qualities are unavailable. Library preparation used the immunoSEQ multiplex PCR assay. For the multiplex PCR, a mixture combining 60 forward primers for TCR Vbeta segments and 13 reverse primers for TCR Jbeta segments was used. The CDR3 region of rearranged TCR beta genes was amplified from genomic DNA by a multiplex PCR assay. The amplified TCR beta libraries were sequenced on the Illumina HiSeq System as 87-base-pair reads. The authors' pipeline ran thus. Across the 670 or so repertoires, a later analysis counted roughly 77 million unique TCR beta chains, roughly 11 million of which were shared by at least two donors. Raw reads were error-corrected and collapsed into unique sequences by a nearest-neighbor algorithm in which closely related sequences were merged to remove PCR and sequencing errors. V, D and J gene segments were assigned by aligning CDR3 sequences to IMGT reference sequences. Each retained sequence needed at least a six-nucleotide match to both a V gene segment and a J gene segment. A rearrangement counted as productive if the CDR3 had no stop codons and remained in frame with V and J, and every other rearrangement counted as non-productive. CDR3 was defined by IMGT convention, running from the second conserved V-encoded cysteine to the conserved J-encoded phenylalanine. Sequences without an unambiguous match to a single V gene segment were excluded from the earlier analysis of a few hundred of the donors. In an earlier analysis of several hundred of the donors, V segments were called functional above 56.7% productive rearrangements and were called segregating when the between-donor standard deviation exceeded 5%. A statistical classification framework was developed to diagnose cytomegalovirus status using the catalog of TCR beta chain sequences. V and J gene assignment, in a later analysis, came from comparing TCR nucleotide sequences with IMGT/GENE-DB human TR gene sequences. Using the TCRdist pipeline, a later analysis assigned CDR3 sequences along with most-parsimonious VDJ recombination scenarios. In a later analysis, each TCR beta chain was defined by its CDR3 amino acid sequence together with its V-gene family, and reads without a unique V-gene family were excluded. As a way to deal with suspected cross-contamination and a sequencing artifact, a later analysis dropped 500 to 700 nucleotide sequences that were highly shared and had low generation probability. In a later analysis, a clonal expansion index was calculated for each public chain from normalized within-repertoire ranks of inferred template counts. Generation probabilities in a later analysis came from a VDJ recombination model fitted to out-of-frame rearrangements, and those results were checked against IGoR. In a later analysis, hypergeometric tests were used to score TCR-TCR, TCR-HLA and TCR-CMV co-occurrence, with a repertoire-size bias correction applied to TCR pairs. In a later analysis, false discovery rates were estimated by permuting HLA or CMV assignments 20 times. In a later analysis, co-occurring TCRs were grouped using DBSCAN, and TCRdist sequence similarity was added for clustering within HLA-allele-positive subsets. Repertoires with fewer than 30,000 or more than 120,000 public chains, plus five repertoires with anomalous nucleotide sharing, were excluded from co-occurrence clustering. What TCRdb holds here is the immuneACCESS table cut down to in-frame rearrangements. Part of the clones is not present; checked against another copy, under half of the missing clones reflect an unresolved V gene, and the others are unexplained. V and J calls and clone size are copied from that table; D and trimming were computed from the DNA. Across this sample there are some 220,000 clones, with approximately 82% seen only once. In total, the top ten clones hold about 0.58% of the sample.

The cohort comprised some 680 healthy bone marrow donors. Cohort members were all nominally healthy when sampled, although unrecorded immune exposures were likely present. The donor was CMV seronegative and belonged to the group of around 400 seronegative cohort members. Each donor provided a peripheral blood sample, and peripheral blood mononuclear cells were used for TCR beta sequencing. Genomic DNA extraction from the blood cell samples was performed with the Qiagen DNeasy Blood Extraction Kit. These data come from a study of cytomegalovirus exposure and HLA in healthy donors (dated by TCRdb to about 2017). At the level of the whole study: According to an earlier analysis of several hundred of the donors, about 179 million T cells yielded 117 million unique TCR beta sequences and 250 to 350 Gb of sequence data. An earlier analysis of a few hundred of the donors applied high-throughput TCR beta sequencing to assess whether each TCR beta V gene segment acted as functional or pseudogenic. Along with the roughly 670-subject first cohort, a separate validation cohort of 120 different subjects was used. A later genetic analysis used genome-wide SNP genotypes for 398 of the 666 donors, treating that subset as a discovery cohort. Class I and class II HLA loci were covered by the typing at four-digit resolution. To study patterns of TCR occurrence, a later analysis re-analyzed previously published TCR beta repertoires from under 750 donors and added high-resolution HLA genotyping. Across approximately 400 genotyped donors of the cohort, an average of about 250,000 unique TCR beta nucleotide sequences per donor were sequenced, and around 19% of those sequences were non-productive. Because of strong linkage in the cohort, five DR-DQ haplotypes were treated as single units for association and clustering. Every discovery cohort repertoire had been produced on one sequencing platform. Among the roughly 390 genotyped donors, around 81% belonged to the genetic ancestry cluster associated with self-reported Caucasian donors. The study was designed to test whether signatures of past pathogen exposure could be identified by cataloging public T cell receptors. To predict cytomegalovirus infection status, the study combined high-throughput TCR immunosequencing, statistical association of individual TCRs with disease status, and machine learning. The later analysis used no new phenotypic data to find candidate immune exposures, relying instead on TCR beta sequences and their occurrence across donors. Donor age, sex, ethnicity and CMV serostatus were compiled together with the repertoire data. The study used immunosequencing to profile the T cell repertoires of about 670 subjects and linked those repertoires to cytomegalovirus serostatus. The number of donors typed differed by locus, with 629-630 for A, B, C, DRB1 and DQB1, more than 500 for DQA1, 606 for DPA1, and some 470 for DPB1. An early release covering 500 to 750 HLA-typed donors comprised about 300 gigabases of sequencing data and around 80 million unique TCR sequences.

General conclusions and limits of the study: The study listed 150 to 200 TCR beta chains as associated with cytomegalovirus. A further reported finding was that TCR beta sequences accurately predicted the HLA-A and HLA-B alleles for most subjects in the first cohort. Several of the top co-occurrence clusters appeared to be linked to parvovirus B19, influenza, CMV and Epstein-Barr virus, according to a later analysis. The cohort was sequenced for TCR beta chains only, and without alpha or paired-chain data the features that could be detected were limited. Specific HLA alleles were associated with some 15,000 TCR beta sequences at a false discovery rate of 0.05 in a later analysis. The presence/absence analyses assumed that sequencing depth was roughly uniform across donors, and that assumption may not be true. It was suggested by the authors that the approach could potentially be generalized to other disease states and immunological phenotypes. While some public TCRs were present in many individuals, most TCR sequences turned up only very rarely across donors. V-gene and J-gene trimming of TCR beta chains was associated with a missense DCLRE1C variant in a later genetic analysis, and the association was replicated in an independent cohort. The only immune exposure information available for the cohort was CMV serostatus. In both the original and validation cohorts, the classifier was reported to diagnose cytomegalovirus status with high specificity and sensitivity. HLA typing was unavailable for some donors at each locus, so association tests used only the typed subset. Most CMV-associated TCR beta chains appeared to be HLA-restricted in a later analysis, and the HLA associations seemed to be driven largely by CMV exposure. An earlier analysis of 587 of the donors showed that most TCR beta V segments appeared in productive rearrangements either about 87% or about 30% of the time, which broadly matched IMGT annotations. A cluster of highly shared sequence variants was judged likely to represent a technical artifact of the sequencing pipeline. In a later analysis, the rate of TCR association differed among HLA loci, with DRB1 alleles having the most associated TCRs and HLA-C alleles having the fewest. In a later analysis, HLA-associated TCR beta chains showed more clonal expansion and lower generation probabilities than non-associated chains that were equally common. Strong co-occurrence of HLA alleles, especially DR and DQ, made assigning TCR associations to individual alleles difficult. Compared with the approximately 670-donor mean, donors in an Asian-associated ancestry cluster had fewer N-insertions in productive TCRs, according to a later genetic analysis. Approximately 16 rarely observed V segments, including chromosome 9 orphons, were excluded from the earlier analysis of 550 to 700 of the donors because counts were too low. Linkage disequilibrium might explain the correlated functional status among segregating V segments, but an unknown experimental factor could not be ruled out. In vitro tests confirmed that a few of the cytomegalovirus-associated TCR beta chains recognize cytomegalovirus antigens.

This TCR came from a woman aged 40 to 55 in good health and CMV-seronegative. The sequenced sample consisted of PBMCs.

The DNA is TGCAGCGTGCTTCGGGGATCTGATATACCGTATGGCTACACCTTC. It specifies CSVLRGSDIPYGYTF. Recombination joined TRBV29-1 with TRBJ1-2; the D gene cannot be named for sure. The cysteine opens and the phenylalanine closes a CDR3 of 15 amino acids. Only the CDR3 DNA is retained, 45 bases long and in frame from the first base. From a lookup of the germline V gene, CDR1 and CDR2 are SQVTM and ANQGSEA. V gives up 6 bases and J gives up 5 bases, and the segment between their germline ends measures 22 bases.